The rows below give T cell receptor beta chains drawn from one sample of a study of T cell repertoires in cytomegalovirus infection. MiXCR was run by TCRdb on the reads, yielding one entry per CDR3 protein. The sample consists of a few hundred thousand distinct CDR3 sequences, roughly a third of them appearing once. What these receptors recognize is not known. Material: cultured PBMCs, obtained from culture after CMV antigen stimulation. The source of these receptors is a human donor in good health (CMV status not recorded). Some clones in this sample may be carry-over from other donors' samples. Each CDR3 is given with its conserved first and last residue. The D gene is left open where the match is weak. Size is omitted from some rows. Given values are once, few, many or a class for expanded clones.

size: NA; V: TRBV4-3; J: TRBJ2-3; D: NA; CDR3: CASSQTDWGNTQYF; DNA: TGCGCCAGCAGCCAGACGGACTGGGGGAATACGCAGTATTTT
size: NA; V: TRBV4-3; J: TRBJ2-1; D: TRBD2; CDR3: CASSQDFTSGVNEQFF; DNA: TGCGCCAGCAGCCAAGATTTCACTAGCGGGGTCAATGAGCAGTTCTTC
size: few; V: TRBV7-8; J: TRBJ2-2; D: NA; CDR3: CASSLDLNTGELFF; DNA: TGTGCCAGCAGCTTAGATCTCAACACCGGGGAGCTGTTTTTT
size: NA; V: TRBV24-1; J: TRBJ1-1; D: NA; CDR3: CATSDSPNTEAFF; DNA: TGTGCCACCAGTGATTCCCCGAACACTGAAGCTTTCTTT
size: NA; V: TRBV7-9; J: TRBJ2-5; D: NA; CDR3: CASSLSYPGETQYF; DNA: TGTGCCAGCAGCTTATCTTACCCCGGAGAGACCCAGTACTTC
size: once; V: TRBV20-1; J: TRBJ1-1; D: NA; CDR3: CSARATTEAFF; DNA: TGCAGTGCTAGAGCCACGACTGAAGCTTTCTTT
size: NA; V: TRBV29-1; J: TRBJ2-2; D: TRBD1; CDR3: CSVDRGIGELFF; DNA: TGCAGCGTCGACAGGGGAATCGGGGAGCTGTTTTTT
size: NA; V: TRBV4-3; J: TRBJ2-3; D: NA; CDR3: CASSQDTPDTQYF; DNA: TGCGCCAGCAGCCAAGACACCCCAGATACGCAGTATTTT
size: many; V: TRBV7-2; J: TRBJ2-1; D: TRBD2; CDR3: CASSLGRGRPYPYNEQFF; DNA: TGTGCCAGCAGCTTAGGACGCGGGAGGCCCTATCCCTACAATGAGCAGTTCTTC
size: NA; V: TRBV7-9; J: TRBJ2-1; D: NA; CDR3: CASSLGSASYNEQFF; DNA: TGTGCCAGCAGCTTAGGGTCAGCCTCCTACAATGAGCAGTTCTTC
size: NA; V: TRBV6-5; J: TRBJ1-4; D: NA; CDR3: CASSYVGPGEKLFF; DNA: TGTGCCAGCAGTTACGTCGGACCAGGGGAAAAACTGTTTTTT
size: NA; V: TRBV7-6; J: TRBJ1-4; D: NA; CDR3: CASSLDRDQKLFF; DNA: TGTGCCAGCAGCTTGGACCGGGACCAAAAACTGTTTTTT
size: NA; V: TRBV10-3; J: TRBJ2-2; D: NA; CDR3: CATVAGKVTGELFF; DNA: TGTGCCACCGTAGCCGGGAAGGTTACCGGGGAGCTGTTTTTT
size: few; V: TRBV12-3/TRBV12-4; J: TRBJ2-7; D: TRBD1; CDR3: CASSLRQGRQQYF; DNA: TGTGCCAGCAGTTTAAGACAGGGGCGGCAGCAGTACTTC
size: few; V: TRBV7-9; J: TRBJ2-7; D: TRBD2; CDR3: CASSLASGTSGIYEQYF; DNA: TGTGCCAGCAGCTTAGCCTCCGGGACTAGCGGAATCTACGAGCAGTACTTC
size: few; V: TRBV6-1; J: TRBJ2-3; D: NA; CDR3: CASSEGPLGRYF; DNA: TGTGCCAGCAGTGAGGGGCCCCTGGGTCGGTATTTT
size: many; V: TRBV7-2; J: TRBJ2-1; D: TRBD2; CDR3: CASSSTAPSGRNEQFF; DNA: TGTGCCAGCAGCTCCACCGCACCTAGCGGGAGGAATGAGCAGTTCTTC
size: few; V: TRBV28; J: TRBJ2-1; D: TRBD2; CDR3: CASRGERDYNEQFF; DNA: TGTGCCAGCAGAGGGGAGCGGGACTACAATGAGCAGTTCTTC
size: many; V: TRBV6-2/TRBV6-3; J: TRBJ2-5; D: TRBD2; CDR3: CASSYGTRVETQYF; DNA: TGTGCCAGCAGTTACGGGACTAGAGTTGAGACCCAGTACTTC
size: few; V: TRBV25-1; J: TRBJ2-5; D: TRBD1; CDR3: CASSAPPDRPGETQYF; DNA: TGTGCCAGCAGTGCCCCGCCGGACAGGCCGGGTGAGACCCAGTACTTC
size: NA; V: TRBV7-7; J: TRBJ2-1; D: NA; CDR3: CASSPWAAGLNEQFF; DNA: TGTGCTAGCAGCCCTTGGGCCGCAGGGCTCAATGAGCAGTTCTTC
size: NA; V: TRBV7-2; J: TRBJ2-7; D: NA; CDR3: CASSLVALGRTTGTIFYEQYF; DNA: TGTGCCAGCAGCTTAGTCGCCCTCGGGAGGACGACAGGGACAATATTCTACGAGCAGTACTTC
size: once; V: TRBV12-3/TRBV12-4; J: TRBJ2-3; D: NA; CDR3: CASRATGPGSDTQYF; DNA: TGTGCCAGCAGGGCTACAGGGCCGGGGTCAGATACGCAGTATTTT
size: NA; V: TRBV6-2/TRBV6-3; J: TRBJ2-1; D: NA; CDR3: CASSTWGHEQFF; DNA: TGTGCCAGCAGTACTTGGGGACATGAGCAGTTCTTC
size: NA; V: TRBV7-3; J: TRBJ1-5; D: TRBD1; CDR3: CASSLDRGRPQHF; DNA: TGTGCCAGCAGCTTAGACAGGGGGAGGCCCCAGCATTTT
size: NA; V: TRBV28; J: TRBJ1-2; D: NA; CDR3: CASSAPDRYYGYTF; DNA: TGTGCCAGCAGTGCCCCAGACAGATACTATGGCTACACCTTC
size: many; V: TRBV7-2; J: TRBJ2-5; D: TRBD2; CDR3: CASSQPSGRRETQYF; DNA: TGTGCCAGCAGCCAGCCTAGCGGGAGACGGGAGACCCAGTACTTC
size: NA; V: TRBV6-2/TRBV6-3; J: TRBJ1-5; D: TRBD1; CDR3: CASSNDRGLQPQHF; DNA: TGTGCCAGCAGCAACGACAGGGGTTTGCAGCCCCAGCATTTT
size: many; V: TRBV7-2; J: TRBJ1-1; D: NA; CDR3: CASSLTGLTEAFF; DNA: TGTGCCAGCAGCTTAACGGGTCTCACTGAAGCTTTCTTT
size: NA; V: TRBV7-2; J: TRBJ2-1; D: TRBD2; CDR3: CASSLSGTSGSNEQFF; DNA: TGTGCCAGCAGCTTATCCGGAACTAGCGGTAGCAATGAGCAGTTCTTC
size: NA; V: TRBV4-1; J: TRBJ1-2; D: NA; CDR3: CASSQDSGRTYGYTF; DNA: TGCGCCAGCAGCCAAGATTCCGGGAGAACTTATGGCTACACCTTC
size: NA; V: TRBV27; J: TRBJ2-5; D: TRBD2; CDR3: CASSPSPGLAGFGQETQYF; DNA: TGTGCCAGCAGTCCCTCTCCGGGACTAGCGGGATTTGGCCAAGAGACCCAGTACTTC
size: few; V: TRBV12-3/TRBV12-4; J: TRBJ2-7; D: TRBD1; CDR3: CASTISRDRRYEQYF; DNA: TGTGCCAGCACCATCTCCCGGGACAGACGTTACGAGCAGTACTTC
size: few; V: TRBV7-2; J: TRBJ2-1; D: NA; CDR3: CASSSRGSYYEQFF; DNA: TGTGCCAGCAGCTCCCGGGGCTCTTATTATGAGCAGTTCTTC
size: NA; V: TRBV27; J: TRBJ2-4; D: NA; CDR3: CASSLSPYPGKNIQYF; DNA: TGTGCCAGCAGTTTATCCCCTTATCCGGGTAAAAACATTCAGTACTTC
size: NA; V: TRBV7-9; J: TRBJ2-6; D: TRBD1; CDR3: CASSPGTGITGANVLTF; DNA: TGTGCCAGCAGTCCCGGGACAGGGATTACTGGGGCCAACGTCCTGACTTTC
size: NA; V: TRBV4-1; J: TRBJ2-5; D: NA; CDR3: CASSRIHTGRGRETQYF; DNA: TGCGCCAGCAGCCGGATTCACACAGGGCGAGGGAGGGAGACCCAGTACTTC
size: many; V: TRBV7-2; J: TRBJ2-2; D: NA; CDR3: CASSLVFTGELFF; DNA: TGTGCCAGCAGCTTAGTTTTCACGGGGGAGCTGTTTTTT
size: NA; V: TRBV19; J: TRBJ2-7; D: NA; CDR3: CASSIEKEEGALYEQYF; DNA: TGTGCCAGTAGTATAGAAAAGGAAGAGGGAGCCCTCTACGAGCAGTACTTC
size: few; V: TRBV7-8; J: TRBJ1-4; D: NA; CDR3: CASSLGDKGEKLFF; DNA: TGTGCCAGCAGCTTAGGGGACAAGGGGGAAAAACTGTTTTTT
size: NA; V: TRBV12-3/TRBV12-4; J: TRBJ2-3; D: NA; CDR3: CASSTPPSTDTQYF; DNA: TGTGCCAGCAGCACCCCACCTAGCACAGATACGCAGTATTTT
size: NA; V: TRBV24-1; J: TRBJ2-1; D: NA; CDR3: CATSRGGSSYNEQFF; DNA: TGTGCCACCAGTAGAGGGGGGAGCTCCTACAATGAGCAGTTCTTC
size: few; V: TRBV28; J: TRBJ2-7; D: NA; CDR3: CASTPRLDEQYF; DNA: TGTGCCAGCACCCCGAGACTCGACGAGCAGTACTTC
size: NA; V: TRBV20-1; J: TRBJ1-2; D: TRBD1; CDR3: CSAPFGGTGVGYGYTF; DNA: TGCAGTGCACCATTCGGTGGGACAGGGGTGGGCTATGGCTACACCTTC
size: NA; V: TRBV4-3; J: TRBJ2-1; D: NA; CDR3: CASSRLAYNEQFF; DNA: TGCGCCAGCAGCCGCCTGGCTTACAATGAGCAGTTCTTC
size: NA; V: TRBV7-9; J: TRBJ2-6; D: NA; CDR3: CASSPTQGRVPGANVLTF; DNA: TGTGCCAGCAGCCCTACACAGGGTAGAGTCCCTGGGGCCAACGTCCTGACTTTC
size: few; V: TRBV15; J: TRBJ1-1; D: NA; CDR3: CATSRDPGAEAFF; DNA: TGTGCCACCAGCAGAGATCCGGGAGCTGAAGCTTTCTTT
size: few; V: TRBV7-9; J: TRBJ1-4; D: NA; CDR3: CASRGGPNEKLFF; DNA: TGTGCCAGCAGGGGGGGGCCTAATGAAAAACTGTTTTTT
size: NA; V: TRBV20-1; J: TRBJ2-3; D: TRBD2; CDR3: CSARIAGSTDTQYF; DNA: TGCAGTGCTAGAATAGCGGGGAGCACAGATACGCAGTATTTT
size: few; V: TRBV4-1; J: TRBJ1-5; D: TRBD1; CDR3: CASSQGLQGGNQPQHF; DNA: TGCGCCAGCAGCCAAGGGCTTCAGGGGGGCAATCAGCCCCAGCATTTT
size: many; V: TRBV6-2/TRBV6-3; J: TRBJ2-5; D: NA; CDR3: CASHRDPKLRMETQYF; DNA: TGTGCCTCCCACCGGGACCCAAAGCTTCGTATGGAGACCCAGTACTTC
size: NA; V: TRBV6-2/TRBV6-3; J: TRBJ2-7; D: NA; CDR3: CASRLTTSYEQYF; DNA: TGTGCCAGCAGACTGACCACCTCCTACGAGCAGTACTTC
size: NA; V: TRBV6-5; J: TRBJ1-2; D: NA; CDR3: CASRAGMGRLGYTF; DNA: TGTGCCAGCAGAGCCGGCATGGGCCGCCTGGGCTACACCTTC